The 28 T cell receptor beta chains listed next were all sequenced from one sample in a study of tumor and adjacent non-tumor tissue in lung cancer. A modified ARM-PCR protocol with three rounds of nested PCR amplified TCRbeta. MiXCR was run by TCRdb on the multiplex PCR reads, yielding one entry per CDR3 protein. Of roughly 220,000 distinct CDR3 sequences detected, 60% to 75% appear once; the ten largest clones hold about 25%. This sample's RNA came from whole unsorted tissue. Source material: lung tumor tissue. The receptors stem from a man in his sixties with non-small cell lung cancer.

In regard to this clonotype: The junction differs from germline at one of its ends, possibly a read error. The CDR3 DNA reads TGTGCCATCAGTTTCCAAGCAAGGGGGTACGAGCACTACTTC. It is translated as CAISFQARGYEHYF. The J gene is TRBJ2-7, the V gene TRBV10-3; D may be TRBD1 (6 bases). The CDR3 contains 14 residues. Germline loops: CDR1 ENHRY, CDR2 SYGVKD.

Concerning this clonotype: Germline is not matched at one junction end, which may reflect a read error. The rearrangement links TRBV4-2 to TRBJ2-1, with no clear D. Germline assignment: CDR1 LGHNA and CDR2 YNFKEQ. There are 14 residues in the CDR3. CDR3 amino acids: CASIQVVSFGEQFF. CDR3 DNA sequence: TGTGCCAGCATCCAAGTAGTCTCCTTCGGGGAGCAGTTCTTC.

As regards this clonotype: At one end, the junction sequence differs from germline, possibly due to a read error. The rearrangement uses TRBV20-1 and TRBJ2-1; the D gene is possibly TRBD2 (6 bases). The CDR3 loop spans 16 amino acids. Per the germline V gene, CDR1 is DFQATT and CDR2 is SNEGSKA (reference sequence). CDR3 region: CSATRISGRMGNEQFF. CDR3 nucleotide sequence: TGCAGTGCTACCAGGATTAGCGGACGTATGGGCAATGAGCAGTTTTTC.

Remarks on this clonotype: The junction and the germline gene differ at one end; a read error may be behind it. This rearrangement joins TRBV7-9 to TRBJ2-1; the D call may be TRBD1 or TRBD2 (5 bases each). CDR1 and CDR2 from the germline V gene are SEHNR and FQNEAQ (reference sequence). The CDR3 covers 15 residues. The CDR3 is CASSLTGTPYNEQFF. CDR3 coding DNA: TGTGCTAGCAGCTTAACCGGGACGCCGTACAATGAGCAGTTCTTC. The full variable domain, completed using reference TRBV7-9 and TRBJ2-1, is DTGVSQNPRHKITKRGQNVTFRCDPISEHNRLYWYRQTLGQGPEFLTYFQNEAQLEKSRLLSDRFSAERPKGSFSTLEIQRTEQGDSAMYLCASSLTGTPYNEQFFGPGTRLTVL.

Of note for this clonotype: A junction boundary mismatches the germline segment, possibly from a read error. The chain recombines TRBV11-1 with TRBJ2-2, with TRBD2 as a possible D gene (6 bases). Germline CDR1 reads SGHAT; CDR2 reads FQDESV (reference sequence). The CDR3 runs to 14 residues. Here the CDR3 DNA reads TGTGTCAACAGCTTGCGTCTAACCACCGGGGGGCTGTTTTTT. Protein product: CVNSLRLTTGGLFF.

This clonotype was counted once. A much larger clone lies one base from this, so it may be a read error. The chain has TRBV10-1 and TRBJ2-3; D perhaps matches TRBD1 (5 bases). The DNA end is a closer match to TRBJ1-5, so the J assignment may be wrong. This CDR3 contains 15 residues. Germline CDR1 reads WNHNN; CDR2 reads SYGVQD (reference sequence). CDR3 in DNA: TGCGCCAGCAGTGACTACGGGAGAGACAGAGATACGCAGCATTTT. Its translation is CASSDYGRDRDTQHF.

As concerns this clonotype: Given the absence of the conserved phenylalanine or tryptophan at the CDR3 end, a read error is likely. This chain links TRBV12-3 or TRBV12-4 with TRBJ2-2; 7 bases fit TRBD1. The CDR3 spans 15 residues. V lost 5 bases to trimming and J lost 0 bases; unmatched junction nucleotides: 3. As DNA, the CDR3 is TGTGCCAGCAGTCACGGGACAGCGAACACCGGGGAGCTGTTTTTG. Translated: CASSHGTANTGELFL.

With respect to this clonotype: This may arise from a read error, as a much more abundant clone is one base away. The J gene is TRBJ1-6, the V gene TRBV5-1, with 8 bases matching TRBD1. Per the germline V gene, CDR1 is SGHRS and CDR2 is YFSETQ. The CDR3 extends over 13 amino acids. In nucleotides, the CDR3 is TGCGCCAGCACCCGACAGGGGCGTTCACCCATCCACTTT. Amino acid sequence: CASTRQGRSPIHF.

Of note for this clonotype: Because the CDR3 is missing its conserved closing phenylalanine or tryptophan, this is likely a read error. The genes are TRBV20-1 and TRBJ1-5; 8 nucleotides match TRBD1. The CDR3 extends over 13 amino acids. In germline, CDR1 is DFQATT, CDR2 SNEGSKA (reference sequence). The CDR3 DNA follows: TGCAGTGCCGTCAGGGGGCCGAATCAGTCCCAGCATTCT. Translated: CSAVRGPNQSQHS.

As concerns this clonotype: One base away lies a much larger clone, so this may be a sequencing read error. The gene calls are TRBV4-1 and TRBJ1-1, with unresolved D. Germline V CDR1 and CDR2: MGHRA, YSYEKL. The CDR3 is 14 amino acids. Trimming pared 1 base from V and 3 bases from J, leaving 9 bases between. Here the CDR3 DNA reads TGCGCCAGCAGCCAAGGCATGTCATACACTGAAGCTTTCTTT. Its protein is CASSQGMSYTEAFF.

A remark on this clonotype: At one end the junction does not follow the germline gene, possibly because of a read error. The chain couples TRBV7-8 to TRBJ1-4; D is undetermined. This CDR3 contains 14 residues. Germline V gene sequence: CDR1 SGHVS, CDR2 FQNEAQ. The CDR3: CASSSFGNNVKLFF. In DNA, the CDR3 is TGTGCCAGCAGCTCCTTCGGGAATAATGTAAAACTGTTTTTT.

Comments on this clonotype: This clone may be a read error of a much larger clone one base away. This CDR3 is CSARKNEKLFF. CDR3 bases: TGCAGTGCTAGAAAGAATGAAAAACTGTTTTTT. The chain carries TRBV20-1 and TRBJ1-4; D remains unclear. The CDR3 spans 11 residues. Trimming stripped 2 bases from V and 5 bases from J, with 3 bases between. The germline V gene has CDR1 DFQATT and CDR2 SNEGSKA (reference sequence).

The chain is built from TRBV4-3 and TRBJ2-5; perhaps D is TRBD1 or TRBD2 (5 bases each). Germline V gives CDR1 LGHNA, CDR2 YSLEER. V gave up 4 bases and J gave up 1 base, with 16 bases separating them. CDR3 length: 16 residues. The CDR3 reads CASSPTRGASQETQYF. CDR3 DNA sequence: TGCGCCAGCAGCCCTACGAGGGGCGCGTCCCAAGAGACCCAGTACTTC.

Comment on this clonotype: This likely comes from a read error, as the CDR3 has no conserved phenylalanine or tryptophan at its end. The chain employs TRBV11-1 and TRBJ2-7, with D perhaps TRBD2 (5 bases). The germline V gene has CDR1 SGHAT and CDR2 FQDESV (reference sequence). The CDR3 totals 14 residues. V was shortened by 3 bases and J by 7 bases, with 16 bases between the two germline ends. This CDR3 reads CASSFRIYGVEQYL. The CDR3 DNA reads TGTGCCAGCAGCTTTAGAATCTACGGGGTTGAGCAGTACTTA.

This clonotype was picked up a small number of times. The rearrangement joins TRBV5-1 to TRBJ2-1; 11 bases are shared with TRBD2. V lost 7 bases, J lost 5 bases, and 11 bases stayed unmatched. Germline V gene lookup returns CDR1 SGHRS and CDR2 YFSETQ. The CDR3 has 16 residues. DNA of the CDR3: TGCGCCAGCTCGCTAGCGGGGGGACCACCCAACAATGAGCAGTTCTTC. It encodes CASSLAGGPPNNEQFF.

Of note for this clonotype: A much more abundant neighbour one base away suggests this may be a read error. The CDR3 does not close with the conserved phenylalanine or tryptophan, likely indicating a read error. This chain links TRBV5-1 with TRBJ2-7; 8 bases agree with TRBD1. Germline V gene data show CDR1 as SGHRS and CDR2 as YFSETQ. Trimming cost V 0 bases and J 2 bases; bases outside gene matches: 7. The CDR3 sequence is 16 residues long. The CDR3 DNA reads TGCGCCAGCAGCTTGGCCTTGGACAGGGCCACCTACGAGCAGTACCTC. Translated, it gives CASSLALDRATYEQYL.

Regarding this clonotype: A much larger clone is a single base away; this may be a read error. V usage is TRBV6-6 and J usage is TRBJ2-3; 8 positions agree with TRBD2. V lost 10 bases to trimming and J lost 2 bases; unmatched junction nucleotides: 11. Germline CDR1 MNHNY, CDR2 SVGAGI (reference sequence). The CDR3 runs 15 residues. The CDR3 sequence is CATVLAGPHTDTQYF. CDR3 nucleotide sequence: TGTGCCACCGTCTTAGCGGGGCCCCACACAGATACGCAGTATTTT.

V gene TRBV20-1 combines with J gene TRBJ1-5, with D possibly TRBD1 on 5 matching bases. The CDR3 consists of 12 residues. V was pared by 6 bases and J by 4 bases, with 10 bases between. CDR1 and CDR2 (germline): DFQATT, SNEGSKA (reference sequence). The CDR3 loop is CSAGAGNQPQHF. CDR3 bases: TGCAGTGCCGGGGCCGGGAATCAGCCCCAGCATTTT.

The V and J genes are TRBV28 and TRBJ1-5; no clear D. Between the trimmed V and J ends, which lost 8 bases and 2 bases, there was a span of 10 bases. From germline, CDR1 is MDHEN and CDR2 SYDVKM. The CDR3 has 13 residues. CDR3 DNA sequence: TGTGCCAGCCTCTCAAAATGCAATCAGCCCCAGCATTTT. This gives the protein CASLSKCNQPQHF.

To note about this clonotype: Just one base apart from a much larger clone, this may be a read error. The chain carries TRBV20-1 and TRBJ2-7, with a weak D call TRBD1 (6 bases). The length of the CDR3 is 13 residues. V gave up 6 bases and J gave up 8 bases, with 20 bases separating them. Germline values: CDR1 DFQATT, CDR2 SNEGSKA (reference sequence). CDR3 amino acids: CSARRVGDNQQYF. The CDR3 coding sequence is TGCAGTGCCCGAAGAGTAGGGGACAACCAGCAGTACTTC.

This clonotype was detected ten times or more. CDR3 loop: CASSYVDRGLGEAFF. CDR3 bases: TGTGCCAGCAGTTACGTTGACAGGGGGCTTGGTGAAGCTTTCTTT. V gene TRBV6-6 combines with J gene TRBJ1-1; 10 nucleotides agree with TRBD1. The CDR3 contains 15 residues. The V and J ends lost 2 bases and 7 bases, in that order; junction bases with no gene match: 7. CDR1 is MNHNY and CDR2 is SVGAGI in the germline V gene (reference sequence).

A note on this clonotype: A junction boundary mismatches the germline segment, possibly from a read error. This rearrangement joins TRBV20-1 to TRBJ1-1; D not certain. This CDR3 has 11 amino acids. Germline loops: CDR1 DFQATT, CDR2 SNEGSKA (reference sequence). The DNA for the CDR3 is TGCAATGCTAGATCCGGGTATGAAGCTTTCTTT. This translates into CNARSGYEAFF.

A few counts support this clonotype. It may be a read error: a sequence one base away is much more abundant. The chain has TRBV11-3 and TRBJ2-1, with TRBD2 matching 11 bases. The length of the CDR3 is 17 residues. V was clipped by 5 bases and J by 11 bases; unmatched bases: 17. Germline values: CDR1 SGHNT, CDR2 YENEEA. The CDR3 reads CASSRSGRAAGRNKQFF. Written as DNA, the CDR3 is TGTGCCAGCAGCCGTAGCGGGAGGGCCGCAGGCAGGAATAAGCAGTTCTTC.

The chain uses TRBV6-5 and TRBJ2-3; 9 positions match TRBD1. The CDR3 runs to 17 residues. The germline V gene encodes CDR1 MNHEY and CDR2 SVGAGI. J gave up 2 bases and V 5 bases, and 11 bases lay outside the gene matches. The CDR3 DNA is TGTGCCAGCAGTGGAAACAGGGGGCCCGGTAACACAGATACGCAGTATTTT. Its protein is CASSGNRGPGNTDTQYF.

The V and J genes are TRBV29-1 and TRBJ2-7; 9 bases map to TRBD2. Per the germline V gene, CDR1 is SQVTM and CDR2 is ANQGSEA. The CDR3 loop spans 15 amino acids. With V trimmed by 4 bases and J by 10 bases, 17 bases remained unmatched. DNA of the CDR3: TGCAGCGTTGTTATCCGGGCGGGAGGGCCTGGTAAACAGTACTTC. It translates to CSVVIRAGGPGKQYF.

The rearrangement joins TRBV5-8 to TRBJ1-6; maybe TRBD1 (6 bases). V shed 0 bases and J shed 15 bases, with 19 bases lying between them. In germline, CDR1 is SGHTS, CDR2 YDEGEE. The CDR3 loop spans 15 amino acids. As DNA, the CDR3 is TGTGCCAGCAGCTTGGTTGGGGGGCTGGGGACACACCTCCACTTT. It is translated as CASSLVGGLGTHLHF.

For this clonotype: Relative to the germline gene, one junction end is altered; a read error may explain this. The chain has TRBV4-3 and TRBJ2-1, with 10 bases aligning to TRBD2. Germline assignment: CDR1 LGHNA and CDR2 YSLEER. The CDR3 loop spans 21 amino acids. The CDR3: CASSQDWARLAGRTYHNEQFF. In nucleotides, the CDR3 is TGCGCCAGCAGCCAAGATTGGGCACGACTAGCGGGTAGGACCTATCACAATGAGCAGTTTTTC.

The rearrangement links TRBV20-1 to TRBJ2-7; a possible D gene is TRBD1 (5 bases). Germline loops: CDR1 DFQATT, CDR2 SNEGSKA (reference sequence). This CDR3 is 14 amino acids long. V lost 8 bases and J lost 2, with 19 bases in between. The CDR3 loop is CSINQGRTPYEQYF. As DNA, the CDR3 is TGCAGTATTAACCAGGGTAGGACCCCCTACGAGCAGTACTTC.